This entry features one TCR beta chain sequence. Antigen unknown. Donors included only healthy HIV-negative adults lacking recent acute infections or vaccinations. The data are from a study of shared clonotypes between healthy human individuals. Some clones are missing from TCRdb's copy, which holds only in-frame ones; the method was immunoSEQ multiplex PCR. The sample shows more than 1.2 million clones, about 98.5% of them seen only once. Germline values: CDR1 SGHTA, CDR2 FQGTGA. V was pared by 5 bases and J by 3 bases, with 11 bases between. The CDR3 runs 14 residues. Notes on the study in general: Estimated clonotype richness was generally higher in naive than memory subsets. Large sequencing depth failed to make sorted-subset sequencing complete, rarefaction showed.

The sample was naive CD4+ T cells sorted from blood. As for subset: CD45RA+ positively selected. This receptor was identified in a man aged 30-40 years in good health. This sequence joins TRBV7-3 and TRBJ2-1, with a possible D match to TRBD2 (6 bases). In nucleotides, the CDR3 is TGTGCCAGCAGCCCCGGGACTTACTACAATGAGCAGTTCTTC. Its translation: CASSPGTYYNEQFF. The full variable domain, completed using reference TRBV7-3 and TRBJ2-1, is GAGVSQTPSNKVTEKGKYVELRCDPISGHTALYWYRQSLGQGPEFLIYFQGTGAADDSGLPNDRFFAVRPEGSVSTLKIQRTERGDSAVYLCASSPGTYYNEQFFGPGTRLTVL.